The 11 T cell receptor beta chains reported below all come from one sample, sequenced in a study of T cells in Graves' hyperthyroidism and ophthalmopathy. The CDR3 regions of TCR beta were amplified from RNA transcripts. RT-PCR in the first round (using the HTBI primer set) targeted the TCR CDR3. MiXCR, run by TCRdb on the multiplex PCR reads, gives a single entry per CDR3 protein. Among 490,000 or so distinct CDR3 sequences listed, about 16% were seen once. Sequencing used blood. Receptors were obtained from a woman aged 30 to 39 with Graves' ophthalmopathy.

The table lists this clonotype with many counts. V gene TRBV2 combines with J gene TRBJ2-5; D gene unclear. V was pared by 4 bases and J by 0 bases, with 6 bases between. The CDR3 runs 13 residues. Germline-derived CDR1 and CDR2 are SNHLY and FYNNEI. CDR3 DNA sequence: TGTGCCAGCAGTGGATCATACCAAGAGACCCAGTACTTC. This sequence encodes CASSGSYQETQYF.

This clonotype was seen repeatedly, ten times or more. The chain has TRBV28 and TRBJ2-7, with D tentatively TRBD1 (6 bases). This CDR3 comprises 14 residues. Per the germline V gene, CDR1 is MDHEN and CDR2 is SYDVKM. V gave up 8 bases and J gave up 6 bases, with 20 bases separating them. CDR3 loop: CASGDRYLEREQYF. CDR3 DNA: TGTGCCAGCGGAGACAGGTACCTTGAGCGCGAGCAGTACTTC. The complete variable domain, with remaining parts taken from reference TRBV28 and TRBJ2-7, reads DVKVTQSSRYLVKRTGEKVFLECVQDMDHENMFWYRQDPGLGLRLIYFSYDVKMKEKGDIPEGYSVSREKKERFSLILESASTNQTSMYLCASGDRYLEREQYFGPGTRLTVT.

The V and J genes are TRBV11-2 and TRBJ2-7, with D perhaps matching TRBD1 or TRBD2 (6 bases each). The CDR3 contains 15 residues. Germline lookup yields CDR1 SGHAT and CDR2 FQNNGV. Trimming took 1 base from V and 2 from J, leaving 12 bases between them. This CDR3 is CASSLVRGTTYEQYF. The CDR3 DNA reads as TGTGCCAGCAGCTTAGTTCGCGGGACAACCTACGAGCAGTACTTC.

This clonotype was counted between two and nine times. The J gene is TRBJ2-1, the V gene TRBV10-3, with a possible D match to TRBD2 (5 bases). CDR3 length: 14 amino acids. Germline V gene lookup returns CDR1 ENHRY and CDR2 SYGVKD. Trimming left V 2 bases short and J 7 bases short, with 12 bases between. The CDR3 sequence: CAISERERSNEQFF. CDR3 DNA: TGTGCCATCAGTGAGAGGGAGAGGTCAAATGAGCAGTTCTTC.

Points on this clonotype: A much larger clone sits a single nucleotide away, making a read error possible. The chain is built from TRBV5-4 and TRBJ1-1, with 8 bases that match TRBD1. The CDR3 spans 14 residues. CDR1 and CDR2 (germline): SGHNT, YYREEE (reference sequence). The CDR3 nucleotides read TGTGCCAGCACCCTGGACAGGGCGAACACTGAAGCTCTCTTT. It encodes CASTLDRANTEALF.

This clonotype was seen many times. The chain couples TRBV28 to TRBJ2-7, with D hard to call. The germline gives CDR1 MDHEN, CDR2 SYDVKM. V was pared by 8 bases and J by 2 bases, with 13 bases between. The CDR3 is 13 amino acids. Written as DNA, the CDR3 is TGTGCCAGCTCCCTTGGTAGCCCCTACGAGCAGTACTTC. Residues: CASSLGSPYEQYF.

This clonotype was counted a few times. The chain couples TRBV30 to TRBJ2-2; D not resolved. The length of the CDR3 is 13 residues. Germline V lookup: CDR1 GTSNPN, CDR2 SVGIG (reference sequence). V dropped 4 bases and J dropped 6 bases, with 12 bases sitting between them. The CDR3 sequence is CAWNNGAAGELFF. For the CDR3, the DNA is TGTGCCTGGAATAACGGAGCAGCCGGGGAGCTGTTTTTT.

The CDR3 loop reads CASSPQRLGSSYEQYF. In DNA form, the CDR3 reads TGTGCCAGCAGCCCACAAAGGTTGGGGAGCTCCTACGAGCAGTACTTC. V is TRBV7-6 and J is TRBJ2-7; possibly TRBD2 for D (5 bases). Looked up from germline, CDR1 is SGHVS and CDR2 is FNYEAQ. Trimming removed 5 bases from V and 0 bases from J, with 17 bases in between. The CDR3 length is 16 residues. The variable domain in full, with the rest retrieved from reference TRBV7-6 and TRBJ2-7, is GAGVSQSPRYKVTKRGQDVALRCDPISGHVSLYWYRQALGQGPEFLTYFNYEAQQDKSGLPNDRFSAERPEGSISTLTIQRTEQRDSAMYRCASSPQRLGSSYEQYFGPGTRLTVT.

This clonotype was counted many times. V and J are TRBV7-9 and TRBJ1-1; 7 positions match TRBD1. The ends lost 10 bases at V and 3 bases at J; junction bases unmatched: 14. Looked up from germline, CDR1 is SEHNR and CDR2 is FQNEAQ (reference sequence). The CDR3 runs 15 residues. The DNA of the CDR3 is TGTGCCACCAAGTACAGGGGCGAAGAGGACACTGAAGCTTTCTTT. As protein: CATKYRGEEDTEAFF.

This clonotype has at least ten counts. The chain uses TRBV11-2 and TRBJ2-5; the match to TRBD2 covers 7 bases. The CDR3 is made up of 15 amino acids. Germline trimming cut 6 bases from V and 5 bases from J; bases unmatched to any gene: 12. CDR1 and CDR2 from the germline V gene are SGHAT and FQNNGV. CDR3 sequence reads: CASRDWRELVETQYF. The CDR3 DNA is TGTGCCAGCAGGGACTGGCGGGAGCTCGTTGAGACCCAGTACTTC.

This chain links TRBV28 with TRBJ2-7; D may be TRBD2 (6 bases). CDR3 size: 16 residues. The germline gives CDR1 MDHEN, CDR2 SYDVKM. V was pared by 6 bases and J by 1 base, with 19 bases between. The DNA for the CDR3 is TGTGCCAGCAGAATCATTCGGAGGGTGAAATCCTACGAGCAGTACTTC. Translating it yields CASRIIRRVKSYEQYF.